The rows below give T cell receptor beta chains drawn from one sample of a study of T cell responses to AZD1222 COVID-19 vaccine. Measured with immunoSEQ multiplex PCR; TCRdb has only the in-frame clones, and not every one. The sample records 95,000 to 150,000 clones, 80% to 95% being singletons. The sample was peripheral blood, taken on day 0 of MenACWY control vaccination. These receptors were collected from an adult in good health. Each CDR3 is given without its conserved first and last residue.

V	J	CDR3
TRBV5-1	TRBJ1-2	ASSQDRASNYGYT
TRBV7-9	TRBJ2-7	ASSSSGLAGGTHLYEQY
TRBV5-1	TRBJ2-7	ASSLTGGTSAYEQY
TRBV30	TRBJ1-1	AWSVLGTGATEAF
TRBV24-1	TRBJ2-1	ATSDLPSRDINYNEQF
TRBV18	TRBJ1-2	ASSPGGWNYGYT
TRBV27	TRBJ1-4	ASRLLLNEKLF
TRBV2	TRBJ2-2	ASREVLPGELF
TRBV4-2	TRBJ1-3	ASSQDPGLSGNTIY
TRBV10-3	TRBJ1-5	AISVTGGQPQH
TRBV4-1	TRBJ1-5	ASSRADSLFNQPQH